Listed below are T cell receptor beta chains from one sample, sequenced in a study of cytomegalovirus exposure and HLA in healthy donors. The method was immunoSEQ multiplex PCR; TCRdb's version includes in-frame clones alone and lacks a portion of them. The table has more than 90,000 clones, about 80% seen once. Sequencing was done on a sample of PBMCs. All receptors derive from a man between 35 and 55 years old in good health and CMV-seronegative. CDR3s include the opening cysteine and the closing phenylalanine or tryptophan. For some rows the clone size is stated as once, few or many, or as a class when expanded; others skip it.

TRBV6-5	TRBJ2-7	once	CASSDSGTVLHEQYF
TRBV9	TRBJ2-3	.	CASSVSYGDTQYF
TRBV27	TRBJ2-1	.	CASSSTSGGYNEQFF
TRBV2	TRBJ1-6	few	CASSETRNNSPLHF
TRBV7-6	TRBJ2-5	.	CASSLARQETQYF
TRBV5-6	TRBJ2-3	.	CASSTTGTGNADTQYF
TRBV2	TRBJ2-1	once	CASWKAGGYNEQFF
TRBV6-4	TRBJ2-7	.	CASRAGTGRDEQYF
TRBV5-4	TRBJ2-2	.	CASSLAGGNTGELFF
TRBV15	TRBJ2-2	.	CATSRDRGGQGAGELFF
TRBV18	TRBJ1-2	few	CASSPPEGGLSGYTF
TRBV19	TRBJ1-1	.	CASSITGGGEAFF
TRBV28	TRBJ1-2	.	CASSAPPVSGYTF
TRBV5-4	TRBJ1-6	.	CASNRNGGNSPLHF